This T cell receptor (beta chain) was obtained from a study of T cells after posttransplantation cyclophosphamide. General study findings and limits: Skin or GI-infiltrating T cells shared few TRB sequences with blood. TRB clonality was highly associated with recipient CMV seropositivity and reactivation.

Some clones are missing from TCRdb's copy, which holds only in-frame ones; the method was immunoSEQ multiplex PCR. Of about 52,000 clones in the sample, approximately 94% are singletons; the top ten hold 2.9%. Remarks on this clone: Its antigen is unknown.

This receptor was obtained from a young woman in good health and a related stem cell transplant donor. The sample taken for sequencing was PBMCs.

CDR3 region: CASSSVVAGTEAFF. CDR3 bases: TGTGCCAGCAGCTCTGTCGTGGCGGGTACTGAAGCTTTCTTT. The rearrangement joins TRBV5-6 to TRBJ1-1; D not resolved. Trimming took 3 bases from V and 5 from J, leaving 14 bases between them. CDR3 length: 14 amino acids. Germline CDR1 reads SGHDT; CDR2 reads YYEEEE.